This T cell receptor (beta chain) emerged from a study of Ad26.COV2.S vaccination and SARS-CoV-2 variants. Looking at the study overall: Donor participated within the Ad26.COV2.S arm of the COV1001 trial. Regarding the study as a whole: After vaccination, reports described spike-specific CD8+ and CD4+ T cell responses as showing substantial breadth. Measurement of non-spike TCR breadth gave similar results in vaccine and placebo recipients.

Treatment noted: around 19 received Ad26.COV2.S at low or high dose, single or two shots; 5 received placebo; per-sample allocation not given. Day 63 after the first injection of vaccine or placebo was the sampling time. Donation came from an adult in Boston who was aged 18-55 years. Points on this clone: The antigen remains unidentified.

Profiled with immunoSEQ multiplex PCR; TCRdb holds only in-frame clones, not every one. The sample includes roughly 350,000 clones, roughly nine tenths of them seen just once. The sequencing here drew on peripheral blood, taken in a trial of Ad26.COV2.S vaccine versus placebo. The clonotype comes from a person aged 18 to 65 who received the Ad26.COV2.S COVID-19 vaccine or a placebo.

CDR3 sequence (DNA): TGTGCCAGCAGCCTTGCCGGAGTCAACACTGAAGCTTTCTTT. Amino acid sequence: CASSLAGVNTEAFF. V usage is TRBV7-3 and J usage is TRBJ1-1; D unresolved. The CDR3 contains 14 residues. Germline CDR1 is SGHTA and CDR2 is FQGTGA. The V and J ends lost 5 bases and 2 bases respectively, with 12 bases between them.